This T cell receptor beta chain was captured by sequencing in a study of OX40 agonist ivuxolimab in advanced cancers. For the study at large: It was permissible to have had prior anti-PD-1, anti-PD-L1 or anti-CTLA-4 therapy, and around 40% had some.

Clones were sequenced by immunoSEQ multiplex PCR, and TCRdb holds only the in-frame ones, with some missing. The sample records about 80,000 clones, around 90% being singletons. The CDR3 contains 13 residues. V was cut by 8 bases and J by 2 bases, with 13 bases left in between. Germline loops: CDR1 MGHRA, CDR2 YSYEKL. If patients had autoimmune disease history or systemic immunosuppression, they were excluded. With baseline, cycle 4 day 1, and cycle 7 day 1 as timepoints, blood was sampled. The chain joins TRBV4-1 to TRBJ2-7; D is unclear. The receptor was derived from an adult with an advanced solid tumor such as melanoma, head and neck, liver or kidney cancer. The source was CD4+ or CD8+ T cells sorted from blood, collected in a trial of the OX40 agonist ivuxolimab. The CDR3 bases are TGCGCCAGCGCTCTCCGACATGCCTACGAGCAGTACTTC. Translated, it gives CASALRHAYEQYF.